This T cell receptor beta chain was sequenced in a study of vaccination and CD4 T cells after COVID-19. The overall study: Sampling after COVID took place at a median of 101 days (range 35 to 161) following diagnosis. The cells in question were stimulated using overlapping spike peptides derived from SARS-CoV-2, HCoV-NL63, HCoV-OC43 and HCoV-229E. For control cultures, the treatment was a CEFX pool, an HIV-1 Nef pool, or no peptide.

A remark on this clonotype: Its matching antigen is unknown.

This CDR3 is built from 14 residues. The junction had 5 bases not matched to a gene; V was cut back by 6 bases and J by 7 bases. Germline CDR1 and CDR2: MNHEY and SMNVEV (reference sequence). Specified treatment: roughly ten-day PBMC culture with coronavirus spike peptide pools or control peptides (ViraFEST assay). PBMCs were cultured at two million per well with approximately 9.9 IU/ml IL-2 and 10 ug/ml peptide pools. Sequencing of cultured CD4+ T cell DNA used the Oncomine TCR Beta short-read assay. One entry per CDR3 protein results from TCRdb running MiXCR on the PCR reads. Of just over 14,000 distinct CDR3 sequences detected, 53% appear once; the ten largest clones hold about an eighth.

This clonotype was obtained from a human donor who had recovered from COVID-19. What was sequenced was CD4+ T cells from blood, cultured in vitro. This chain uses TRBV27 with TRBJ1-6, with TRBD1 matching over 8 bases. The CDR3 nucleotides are TGTGCCAGCAGAGACCGGACAGGGAATTCACCCCTCCACTTT. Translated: CASRDRTGNSPLHF.